These T cell receptor beta chains were read from a single sample in a study of control samples from healthy donors and cancer patients. Here immunoSEQ multiplex PCR was the method, and the copy in TCRdb shows in-frame clones only, minus some. This repertoire shows about 51,000 clones, approximately 89% found once; its top ten account for around 1.5%. Source material: PBMCs. The receptors originated from a middle-aged man with colorectal cancer. CDR3s include the opening cysteine and the closing phenylalanine or tryptophan. Each record gives: V gene, J gene, D gene, CDR3 protein, CDR3 DNA. D genes are given only for firm matches.

v_call: TRBV7-9; j_call: TRBJ1-1; d_call: NA; cdr3_aa: CASSPPTSYEAFF; cdr3_nt: TGTGCCAGCAGCCCCCCAACCTCATATGAAGCTTTCTTT
v_call: TRBV19; j_call: TRBJ2-3; d_call: TRBD2; cdr3_aa: CASSQGRASGRRTDTQYF; cdr3_nt: TGTGCCAGTAGTCAGGGTCGGGCTAGCGGGAGAAGGACAGATACGCAGTATTTT
v_call: TRBV9; j_call: TRBJ2-6; d_call: NA; cdr3_aa: CASSVPSGANVLTF; cdr3_nt: TGTGCCAGCAGCGTACCCTCTGGGGCCAACGTCCTGACTTTC
v_call: TRBV5-5; j_call: TRBJ1-2; d_call: NA; cdr3_aa: CASSGTVYGYTF; cdr3_nt: TGTGCCAGCAGCGGGACCGTTTATGGCTACACCTTC
v_call: TRBV10-3; j_call: TRBJ1-1; d_call: TRBD1; cdr3_aa: CAIGTGGEGTEAFF; cdr3_nt: TGTGCCATCGGCACAGGGGGCGAAGGCACTGAAGCTTTCTTT
v_call: TRBV28; j_call: TRBJ1-5; d_call: NA; cdr3_aa: CASSYRGWDQPQHF; cdr3_nt: TGTGCCAGCAGTTATAGGGGGTGGGATCAGCCCCAGCATTTT
v_call: TRBV18; j_call: TRBJ2-7; d_call: NA; cdr3_aa: CASSPDVKGYEQYF; cdr3_nt: TGTGCCAGCTCACCCGACGTAAAGGGTTACGAGCAGTACTTC
v_call: TRBV2; j_call: TRBJ2-5; d_call: NA; cdr3_aa: CASSGGSETQYF; cdr3_nt: TGTGCCAGCAGTGGAGGGAGTGAGACCCAGTACTTC
v_call: TRBV5-1; j_call: TRBJ1-3; d_call: TRBD1; cdr3_aa: CASTLVPDRESGNTIYF; cdr3_nt: TGCGCCAGCACTCTCGTTCCTGACAGGGAATCTGGAAACACCATATATTTT
v_call: TRBV18; j_call: TRBJ2-5; d_call: TRBD2; cdr3_aa: CASSRKGRVERETQYF; cdr3_nt: TGTGCCAGCTCGCGAAAGGGGAGGGTAGAGCGAGAGACCCAGTACTTC
v_call: TRBV7-9; j_call: TRBJ2-7; d_call: TRBD2; cdr3_aa: CASSLPVRDGGEQYF; cdr3_nt: TGTGCCAGCAGCTTACCTGTCCGGGACGGGGGGGAGCAGTACTTC
v_call: TRBV5-5; j_call: TRBJ1-3; d_call: NA; cdr3_aa: CASSWPAGSSGNTIYF; cdr3_nt: TGTGCCAGCAGCTGGCCTGCAGGGAGCTCTGGAAACACCATATATTTT